Listed here are 23 T cell receptor beta chains from one sample, sequenced in a study of graft-versus-host responses after intestinal transplantation. TCRdb keeps only in-frame clones here, not all; method: immunoSEQ multiplex PCR. The table includes 77,000 or so clones, 92% detected once. The source material was PBMCs, sampled 98 days after intestinal transplantation. These receptors came from a human patient who received an intestinal transplant, so some T cells may come from the graft donor.

The sample holds one count of this clone. DNA for the CDR3: TGTGCCAGCAGTCGGGGACTGTACCAAGAGACCCAGTACTTC. This translates into CASSRGLYQETQYF. V gene TRBV2 combines with J gene TRBJ2-5; TRBD2 might be the D (6 bases). Germline V gives CDR1 SNHLY, CDR2 FYNNEI. CDR3 length: 14 amino acids. The V end was cut by 5 bases, the J end by 0 bases, with 10 bases between.

Here the CDR3 reads CASSLSGTNQETQYF. The CDR3 coding sequence is TGTGCCAGCAGCTTGTCCGGGACGAATCAAGAGACCCAGTACTTC. The rearrangement joins TRBV7-2 to TRBJ2-5; D possibly uses TRBD1 or TRBD2 (5 bases each). CDR1 and CDR2 (germline): SGHTA, FQGNSA. The CDR3 runs to 15 residues. The V gene lost 3 bases and the J gene lost 2 bases, with 13 bases spanning the gap.

Here the CDR3 DNA reads TGTGCCAGCAGTGAACCGGGCAGTGCTCTCGAGCAGTACTTC. Amino acids: CASSEPGSALEQYF. The V call is TRBV6-1, the J call TRBJ2-7, with unresolved D. CDR1 and CDR2 (germline): MNHNS, SASEGT. Trimming pared 2 bases from V and 6 bases from J, leaving 14 bases between. The CDR3 loop spans 14 amino acids.

This chain connects TRBV4-1 to TRBJ1-5; D is possibly TRBD1 (5 bases). V lost 1 base to trimming and J lost 3 bases, with 13 bases between them. Germline V CDR1 and CDR2: MGHRA, YSYEKL. This CDR3 has 16 amino acids. CDR3 bases: TGCGCCAGCAGCCAAGCTCTGTTTGGGGCCAATCAGCCCCAGCATTTT. The encoded protein is CASSQALFGANQPQHF.

The rearrangement joins TRBV6-1 to TRBJ2-4; 8 bases line up with TRBD1. CDR1 MNHNS and CDR2 SASEGT come from the germline V gene. CDR3 length equals 16 residues. The junction had 3 bases not matched to a gene; V was cut back by 1 base and J by 1 base. The CDR3 here is CASSEVGQGAKNIQYF. Written as DNA, the CDR3 is TGTGCCAGCAGTGAAGTTGGACAGGGCGCCAAAAACATTCAGTACTTC.

The chain recombines TRBV18 with TRBJ1-1; the D gene is possibly TRBD1 (6 bases). Germline loops: CDR1 KGHSH, CDR2 LQKENI. The CDR3 length is 16 residues. The V end was cut by 1 base, the J end by 0 bases, with 12 bases between. CDR3 coding DNA: TGTGCCAGCTCACCACAGCCGACAGGATTGAACACTGAAGCTTTCTTT. Residues: CASSPQPTGLNTEAFF.

V and J are TRBV14 and TRBJ2-7; D call uncertain. The germline CDR1 and CDR2 sequences are SGHDN and FVKESK. The CDR3 has 13 amino acids. The germline V and J ends were trimmed by 1 base and 2 bases, with 6 bases remaining between them. CDR3 coding DNA: TGTGCCAGCAGCCAAGGGCCTCCCTACGAGCAGTACTTC. This sequence encodes CASSQGPPYEQYF. The whole variable domain, filled in from reference TRBV14 and TRBJ2-7, reads EAGVTQFPSHSVIEKGQTVTLRCDPISGHDNLYWYRRVMGKEIKFLLHFVKESKQDESGMPNNRFLAERTGGTYSTLKVQPAELEDSGVYFCASSQGPPYEQYFGPGTRLTVT.

This clone appeared a single time. V usage is TRBV28 and J usage is TRBJ1-1; D is perhaps TRBD1 (6 bases). V was pared by 0 bases and J by 5 bases, with 16 bases between. The CDR3 covers 16 residues. CDR1 and CDR2 from the germline V gene are MDHEN and SYDVKM. CDR3 sequence: CASSLWRGTGGTEAFF. CDR3 DNA sequence: TGTGCCAGCAGTTTATGGAGGGGGACGGGGGGAACTGAAGCTTTCTTT.

The chain combines TRBV29-1 with TRBJ2-3; the D is unclear. This CDR3 has 14 amino acids. Germline lookup yields CDR1 SQVTM and CDR2 ANQGSEA. The V end lost 7 bases, the J end lost 0 bases, and 14 bases lay between the germline ends. The CDR3 is CSGWSGPSTDTQYF. The CDR3 DNA follows: TGCAGCGGTTGGTCCGGACCTAGCACAGATACGCAGTATTTT.

This chain uses TRBV12-5 with TRBJ2-7; D ambiguous. The CDR3 has 14 residues. V was shortened by 3 bases and J by 3 bases, with 12 bases between the two germline ends. The germline V gene has CDR1 LGHNT and CDR2 FRNRAP. The CDR3 coding sequence is TGTGCTAGTGGTTTCGCTGACGGGCGCTACGAGCAGTACTTC. It codes for CASGFADGRYEQYF.

A note on this clone: At the DNA level, this CDR3 is encoded by other sequences in the same sample as well. The V and J genes are TRBV9 and TRBJ2-7; the D gene is possibly TRBD2 (7 bases). Germline-derived CDR1 and CDR2 are SGDLS and YYNGEE. The germline V and J ends were trimmed by 0 bases and 2 bases, with 9 bases remaining between them. This CDR3 is built from 14 residues. The DNA for the CDR3 is TGTGCCAGCAGCGTAGGCGGGGGCACCTACGAGCAGTACTTC. As protein: CASSVGGGTYEQYF.

V usage is TRBV5-1 and J usage is TRBJ1-2; 8 bases map to TRBD1. V lost 4 bases and J lost 4; bases outside the gene matches: 6. Looked up from germline, CDR1 is SGHRS and CDR2 is YFSETQ. The CDR3 consists of 14 residues. CDR3 sequence (DNA): TGCGCCAGCAGCGAGGACAGGGAGGGCTATGGCTACACCTTC. Translated: CASSEDREGYGYTF.

CDR3 sequence reads: CASSLAATGVYRELFF. DNA for the CDR3: TGCGCCAGCAGCTTGGCCGCGACAGGGGTTTACCGGGAGCTGTTTTTT. This chain uses TRBV5-1 with TRBJ2-2; TRBD1 aligns across 8 bases. J gave up 9 bases and V 0 bases, and 10 bases lay outside the gene matches. CDR3 length: 16 amino acids. Germline V gives CDR1 SGHRS, CDR2 YFSETQ.

The CDR3 DNA reads as TGTGCCAGCAACTCAGGGGCGTACCAAGAGACCCAGTACTTC. Amino acid sequence: CASNSGAYQETQYF. The chain combines TRBV9 with TRBJ2-5, with D perhaps TRBD1 (6 bases). With 6 bases removed from V and 0 bases from J, the gap between germline ends came to 12 bases. The length of the CDR3 is 14 residues. Germline-derived CDR1 and CDR2 are SGDLS and YYNGEE.

This rearrangement joins TRBV29-1 to TRBJ2-2; 11 bases are a match to TRBD2. V trimming: 5 bases; J trimming: 5 bases; junction bases outside the gene matches: 7. This CDR3 has 15 residues. Germline V gene data show CDR1 as SQVTM and CDR2 as ANQGSEA. CDR3 nucleotide sequence: TGCAGCGTTAGTAGCGGGGGGGCCCGGACCGGGGAGCTGTTTTTT. It specifies CSVSSGGARTGELFF.

This sequence joins TRBV5-1 and TRBJ2-7; 8 nucleotides align to TRBD1. CDR3 size: 15 residues. Germline V gives CDR1 SGHRS, CDR2 YFSETQ. J lost 2 bases, V lost 1 base, and 5 bases had no gene match. This chain's CDR3 is CASSLRQGIPYEQYF. Written as DNA, the CDR3 is TGCGCCAGCAGCTTGAGACAGGGGATTCCCTACGAGCAGTACTTC. The full variable domain, in which reference TRBV5-1 and TRBJ2-7 provide the parts outside the CDR3, is KAGVTQTPRYLIKTRGQQVTLSCSPISGHRSVSWYQQTPGQGLQFLFEYFSETQRNKGNFPGRFSGRQFSNSRSEMNVSTLELGDSALYLCASSLRQGIPYEQYFGPGTRLTVT.

The rearrangement links TRBV4-1 to TRBJ2-5; D is unclear. CDR1 and CDR2 from the germline V gene are MGHRA and YSYEKL. This CDR3 has 15 amino acids. V lost 8 bases to trimming and J lost 5 bases, with 21 bases between them. CDR3 sequence (DNA): TGCGCCAGCTCAACTCGCCTCACGCTTGGGGAGACCCAGTACTTC. Its protein is CASSTRLTLGETQYF.

The V call is TRBV5-1, the J call TRBJ2-5; 8 positions match TRBD1. This CDR3 has 15 residues. Trimming removed 5 bases from V and 2 bases from J; junction bases left unmatched: 8. Germline-derived CDR1 and CDR2 are SGHRS and YFSETQ. The CDR3 spells CASSSDRVPQETQYF. The CDR3 bases are TGCGCCAGCAGTTCGGACAGGGTCCCGCAAGAGACCCAGTACTTC.

The J gene is TRBJ1-2, the V gene TRBV14, with D unclear. Per germline, CDR1 SGHDN and CDR2 FVKESK. V was cut by 4 bases and J by 4 bases, with 16 bases left in between. The CDR3 has 15 residues. The CDR3 sequence: CASSLGGRNFYGYTF. The CDR3 bases are TGTGCCAGCAGCCTTGGAGGACGAAACTTCTATGGCTACACCTTC.

The chain is built from TRBV6-5 and TRBJ2-7, with unresolved D. Germline V gene lookup returns CDR1 MNHEY and CDR2 SVGAGI. Trimming took off 8 bases at V and 0 bases at J, with 11 bases between the two ends. This CDR3 contains 13 residues. CDR3 bases: TGTGCCAGCCACGGGCAGGCCTCCTACGAGCAGTACTTC. The encoded protein is CASHGQASYEQYF.

The chain links TRBV16 to TRBJ2-2; TRBD1 might be the D (5 bases). The CDR3 length is 16 residues. Germline CDR1 is KGHSY and CDR2 is FQNENV. Trimming pared 1 base from V and 6 bases from J, leaving 15 bases between. The CDR3 bases are TGTGCCAGCAGCCAATTTTCCAGGGCTAAGGCCGGGGAGCTGTTTTTT. Its protein product is CASSQFSRAKAGELFF. The full variable domain, with the rest looked up from reference TRBV16 and TRBJ2-2, is GEEVAQTPKHLVRGEGQKAKLYCAPIKGHSYVFWYQQVLKNEFKFLISFQNENVFDETGMPKERFSAKCLPNSPCSLEIQATKLEDSAVYFCASSQFSRAKAGELFFGEGSRLTVL.

This clone was seen only once. The chain has TRBV27 and TRBJ2-1; no definite D call. Trimming removed 2 bases at V and 1 base at J, with 9 bases between. CDR3 size: 15 residues. CDR1 is MNHEY, CDR2 SMNVEV, per germline (reference sequence). The CDR3 bases are TGTGCCAGCAGTTTAGGAGCCTCTTCCTACAATGAGCAGTTCTTC. Residues: CASSLGASSYNEQFF.

A few counts support this clone. This rearrangement joins TRBV6-1 to TRBJ2-2; 11 nucleotides agree with TRBD2. There are 15 residues in the CDR3. CDR1 and CDR2 from the germline V gene are MNHNS and SASEGT. V gave up 4 bases and J gave up 6 bases; unmatched junction bases: 4. CDR3 sequence: CASSATSGSSGELFF. The DNA for the CDR3 is TGTGCCAGCAGTGCTACTAGCGGGAGTTCCGGGGAGCTGTTTTTT.